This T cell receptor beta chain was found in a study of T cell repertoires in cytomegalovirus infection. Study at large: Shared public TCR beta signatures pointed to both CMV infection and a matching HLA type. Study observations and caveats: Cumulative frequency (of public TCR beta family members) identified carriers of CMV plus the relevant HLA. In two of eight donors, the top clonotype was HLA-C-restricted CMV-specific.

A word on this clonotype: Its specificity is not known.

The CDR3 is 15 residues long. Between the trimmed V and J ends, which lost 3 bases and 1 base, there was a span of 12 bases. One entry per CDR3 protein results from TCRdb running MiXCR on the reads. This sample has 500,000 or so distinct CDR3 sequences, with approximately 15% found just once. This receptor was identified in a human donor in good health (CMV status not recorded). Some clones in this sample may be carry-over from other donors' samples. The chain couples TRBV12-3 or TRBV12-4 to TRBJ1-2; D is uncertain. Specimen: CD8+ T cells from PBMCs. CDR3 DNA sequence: TGTGCCAGCAGTTTGCCCAGGAGAAATAACTATGGCTACACCTTC. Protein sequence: CASSLPRRNNYGYTF.